The clone carrying this T cell receptor (beta chain) is labeled medium-sized. The CDR3 covers 13 residues. Per the germline V gene, CDR1 is SNHLY and CDR2 is FYNNEI. V was clipped by 6 bases and J by 4 bases, with 12 bases between them. TCRdb reprocessed the RT-PCR reads via MiXCR and lists one record per CDR3 protein. In the table there are about 3,000 distinct CDR3 sequences, roughly 5.4% of which are singletons. The data stem from a study of patients and donors after allogeneic stem cell transplantation. V gene TRBV2 combines with J gene TRBJ1-2; a possible D gene is TRBD1 (6 bases). This receptor was obtained from a human donor who was either an allogeneic HSCT recipient or a stem cell or donor lymphocyte infusion donor (not recorded which). It is not recorded whose cells these are; they may come from a transplant donor. The sequencing sample was made of blood, either unsorted or a sorted T cell fraction (not recorded which). CDR3 nucleotides: TGTGCCAGCAGCGAGGGGGATGGCTATGGCTACACCTTC. This gives the protein CASSEGDGYGYTF.